Listed below are T cell receptor beta chains from one sample, sequenced in a study of shared clonotypes between healthy human individuals. Data came from immunoSEQ multiplex PCR; TCRdb stores just in-frame clones and leaves some out. The sample lists under 2.5 million clones, less than 95% occurring once. Sequenced sample: naive CD4+ T cells from PBMCs. These receptors all stem from a young man in good health. Some clones in this sample may be carry-over from other donors' samples. Each CDR3 is given without its conserved first and last residue. Not all rows give a size; the values are once, few, many and, for expanded clones, a class.

>TRBJ2-5|-|TRBV30
AWGGGWGRRETQY
>TRBJ1-4|-|TRBV18
ASSVTLDEKLF
>TRBJ2-7|-|TRBV7-2
ASSLQGLAGDEQY
>TRBJ1-1|-|TRBV5-1
ASRKTGGDTEAF
>TRBJ2-4|-|TRBV7-2
ASSRELAGVAKNIQY
>TRBJ1-3|-|TRBV28
ASSSPTQTTGNTIY
>TRBJ2-3|-|TRBV28
ASRLVDTQY
>TRBJ1-4|-|TRBV5-6
ASSPRANNEKLF
>TRBJ1-2|-|TRBV6-6
ASKGVYGYT
>TRBJ2-7|-|TRBV14
ASSQSGSIPYEQY
>TRBJ2-5|-|TRBV7-6
ASSGRAGEGQETQY
>TRBJ1-5|-|TRBV19
ASSSAGSNQPQH
>TRBJ1-5|-|TRBV7-2
ASSPVERNQPQH
>TRBJ1-4|-|TRBV25-1
ASKGLNEKLF
>TRBJ2-7|-|TRBV14
ASSRVGTTSYEQY
>TRBJ2-7|-|TRBV6-1
ASSEGHGEWTYEQY
>TRBJ1-1|few|TRBV19
ASSATGERLTEAF
>TRBJ1-4|-|TRBV7-2
ASRQNRGTNEKLF
>TRBJ2-7|-|TRBV18
ASSHRQGPPYEQY
>TRBJ1-1|-|TRBV7-9
ASSSDLWSTEAF
>TRBJ2-1|once|TRBV7-3
ASSRGPYNEQF
>TRBJ2-2|-|TRBV28
ASSLGTISNTGELF
>TRBJ1-2|-|TRBV7-9
ASSPDTRLGYT
>TRBJ2-7|-|TRBV10-3
AISESWTASGEQY
>TRBJ2-7|once|TRBV5-4
ASSPFPGDGTYEQY
>TRBJ2-7|-|TRBV29-1
SARSGRTSSEQY
>TRBJ2-1|-|TRBV6-5
ASSYAGQGYNEQF
>TRBJ1-1|once|TRBV18
ASSLGQPPNTEAF
>TRBJ1-1|-|TRBV6-6
ASSYQPAVNTEAF
>TRBJ1-1|-|TRBV6-5
ASSYSRQTGNTEAF
>TRBJ1-1|few|TRBV25-1
ASRQTGRTEAF
>TRBJ1-2|-|TRBV18
ASSEQGVINYGYT
>TRBJ1-2|-|TRBV2
ASRTEQTPGV
>TRBJ1-2|-|TRBV5-5
ASSFGQGRKNGYT
>TRBJ2-2|once|TRBV30
AWNRFSGPGELF
>TRBJ2-2|-|TRBV4-3
ASSFSRDTGELF
>TRBJ1-5|-|TRBV4-1
ASSRLGGLSNQPQH
>TRBJ2-2|-|TRBV29-1
SVEGSARSNTGELF
>TRBJ2-7|-|TRBV10-2
ASSEGGGSYEQY
>TRBJ2-1|-|TRBV18
ASSPESRRTSGRYEQF
>TRBJ1-3|-|TRBV28
ASTYQGRFSGNTIY
>TRBJ2-1|-|TRBV5-1
ASSLAGDHIDEQF
>TRBJ2-2|-|TRBV6-5
ASSFLGGRTGELF
>TRBJ2-1|-|TRBV28
ASNLGGAFRNEQF
>TRBJ2-1|once|TRBV20-1
SASAEKGQF
>TRBJ2-4|-|TRBV5-1
ASSLEAGGNIQY
>TRBJ1-1|-|TRBV4-1
ASSQVRPGGTEAF
>TRBJ2-1|-|TRBV7-3
ASSPVQTGGMRSYNEQF
>TRBJ2-5|-|TRBV7-2
ASSLMNRGQAQETQY
>TRBJ2-2|-|TRBV15
ATSTRGHLANTGELF
>TRBJ1-2|-|TRBV6-5
ASSSSRRGIGYT
>TRBJ2-2|-|TRBV25-1
ASSFRGVSTGELF
>TRBJ1-6|-|TRBV4-3
ASSQDHPNRGRSYNSPLH
>TRBJ2-7|-|TRBV28
ASSSPGQGWAKQY
>TRBJ2-7|-|TRBV27
ASSRLAGSYEQY